The 30 T cell receptor beta chains reported below all come from one sample, sequenced in a study of cytomegalovirus exposure and HLA in healthy donors. It was with 60 Vbeta and 13 Jbeta primers that the PCR ran. Libraries were prepared by immunoSEQ multiplex PCR; TCRdb keeps only in-frame clonotypes and omits some of them. The sample gives some 67,000 clones, about 77% of which show up once; more than 7.5% is in the top ten. Source material: PBMCs. Receptors were obtained from a man aged 40-50 years in good health and CMV-seronegative.

This clone appeared a single time. V is TRBV9 and J is TRBJ2-6; D gene ambiguous. The CDR3 extends over 13 amino acids. The germline V and J ends were trimmed by 5 bases and 1 base, with 4 bases remaining between them. Germline V gene sequence: CDR1 SGDLS, CDR2 YYNGEE. The CDR3, as DNA: TGTGCCAGCAGTAAATCTGGGGCCAACGTCCTGACTTTC. As protein: CASSKSGANVLTF. Complete variable domain (other parts from reference TRBV9 and TRBJ2-6): DSGVTQTPKHLITATGQRVTLRCSPRSGDLSVYWYQQSLDQGLQFLIQYYNGEERAKGNILERFSAQQFPDLHSELNLSSLELGDSALYFCASSKSGANVLTFGAGSRLTVL.

Details on this clone: At one boundary the junction diverges from the germline segment, which might be a read error. This chain uses TRBV11-2 with TRBJ2-2; perhaps TRBD2 as D (6 bases). This CDR3 spans 14 amino acids. The V gene's germline CDR1 is SGHAT and CDR2 FQNNGV. CDR3 in amino acids: CAGSGPANTGELFF. Here the CDR3 DNA reads TGTGCCGGCAGCGGGCCAGCGAACACCGGGGAGCTGTTTTTT.

This clone appeared a single time. The chain recombines TRBV2 with TRBJ2-1; TRBD2 agrees at 12 bases. Unmatched junction bases numbered 8, after V lost 4 bases and J lost 10 bases. Germline lookup yields CDR1 SNHLY and CDR2 FYNNEI. The CDR3 is 15 amino acids. CDR3 bases: TGTGCCAGCAGTGCGGCTAGCGGGAGGGCCGGGGAGCAGTTCTTC. Encoded protein: CASSAASGRAGEQFF.

This clone was seen only once. The chain recombines TRBV7-7 with TRBJ2-1, with TRBD1 matching 12 bases. With V trimmed by 3 bases and J by 7 bases, 4 bases remained unmatched. CDR3 length equals 15 residues. Germline CDR1 reads SSHAT; CDR2 reads FNYEAQ (reference sequence). CDR3 DNA sequence: TGTGCCAGCAGCTTGGGACAGGGGGCGAGAAATGAGCAGTTCTTC. As protein: CASSLGQGARNEQFF.

In its sample, this clone was seen a few times. The J gene is TRBJ1-1, the V gene TRBV10-3; unclear D gene. V lost 6 bases to trimming and J lost 0 bases, with 11 bases between them. Germline assignment: CDR1 ENHRY and CDR2 SYGVKD. The CDR3 sequence is 14 residues long. DNA of the CDR3: TGTGCCATCAGGGCGACTAACTTGAACACTGAAGCTTTCTTT. This sequence encodes CAIRATNLNTEAFF.

V and J are TRBV7-2 and TRBJ2-2; weak D call: TRBD1 (6 bases). Trimming took 2 bases from V and 3 from J, leaving 13 bases between them. From germline, CDR1 is SGHTA and CDR2 FQGNSA. The CDR3 extends over 16 amino acids. As DNA, the CDR3 is TGTGCCAGCAGCTTAAGAGCAGGGGCACACACCGGGGAGCTGTTTTTT. It yields the protein CASSLRAGAHTGELFF.

This rearrangement joins TRBV20-1 to TRBJ2-7, with 7 positions matching TRBD1. With 6 bases clipped from V and 10 bases from J, the junction kept 9 bases outside the gene matches. Germline V gene data show CDR1 as DFQATT and CDR2 as SNEGSKA (reference sequence). CDR3 length equals 11 residues. CDR3 protein: CSAALTGAQYF. For the CDR3, the DNA is TGCAGTGCCGCCTTAACAGGGGCCCAGTACTTC.

The V gene is TRBV7-9, the J gene TRBJ2-2; 10 bases agree with TRBD1. V shed 6 bases and J 5 bases; nucleotides not matched to a gene: 9. This CDR3 region has 16 residues. Germline V CDR1 and CDR2: SEHNR, FQNEAQ (reference sequence). Here the CDR3 DNA reads TGTGCCAGCAGTCGGGGACAGGGGAGGATAACCGGGGAGCTGTTTTTT. It encodes CASSRGQGRITGELFF.

V usage is TRBV25-1 and J usage is TRBJ2-3; 10 positions match TRBD2. The CDR3 totals 15 residues. The V and J ends lost 2 bases and 5 bases, in that order; junction bases with no gene match: 4. Per germline, CDR1 MGHDK and CDR2 SYGVNS. The CDR3 is CASSELAGALDTQYF. CDR3 bases: TGTGCCAGCAGTGAACTAGCGGGAGCTTTAGATACGCAGTATTTT.

This sequence joins TRBV18 and TRBJ2-6, with 7 positions matching TRBD1. This CDR3 is built from 18 residues. Per the germline V gene, CDR1 is KGHSH and CDR2 is LQKENI. With 2 bases clipped from V and 0 bases from J, the junction kept 7 bases outside the gene matches. The CDR3: CASSPGTVLSSGANVLTF. The CDR3 DNA reads TGTGCCAGCTCACCAGGGACAGTCCTGAGCTCTGGGGCCAACGTCCTGACTTTC.

The V call is TRBV11-1, the J call TRBJ2-7, with 11 positions matching TRBD1. The germline V gene encodes CDR1 SGHAT and CDR2 FQDESV (reference sequence). V lost 5 bases to trimming and J lost 5 bases; unmatched junction nucleotides: 8. The CDR3 has 15 residues. The CDR3 sequence: CASSPGTGGRDEQYF. DNA for the CDR3: TGTGCCAGCAGCCCCGGGACAGGGGGAAGGGACGAGCAGTACTTC. Full variable domain (rest looked up from reference TRBV11-1 and TRBJ2-7): EAEVAQSPRYKITEKSQAVAFWCDPISGHATLYWYRQILGQGPELLVQFQDESVVDDSQLPKDRFSAERLKGVDSTLKIQPAELGDSAMYLCASSPGTGGRDEQYFGPGTRLTVT.

The rearrangement uses TRBV18 and TRBJ1-4, with 10 bases matching TRBD1. Germline CDR1 KGHSH, CDR2 LQKENI. The CDR3 extends over 15 amino acids. The V and J ends lost 2 bases and 8 bases, in that order; junction bases with no gene match: 5. CDR3 loop: CASSPTGTGDEKLFF. In nucleotides, the CDR3 is TGTGCCAGCTCACCAACCGGGACAGGGGACGAAAAACTGTTTTTT.

The chain combines TRBV23-1 with TRBJ2-5, with 7 bases matching TRBD1. The end of the DNA aligns better with TRBJ2-7, so the J call may be wrong. TRBV23-1 is known as an ORF, though its function is uncertain. This CDR3 is 12 amino acids long. CDR3 nucleotide sequence: TGCGCCAGCAGTCGGACAGGACCCGAGCAGTACTTC. This encodes CASSRTGPEQYF.

The V and J genes are TRBV5-1 and TRBJ1-6; no clear D. Trimming stripped 0 bases from V and 4 bases from J, with 5 bases between. The germline V gene encodes CDR1 SGHRS and CDR2 YFSETQ. The CDR3 has 14 amino acids. Here the CDR3 reads CASSLEHYNSPLHF. The CDR3, as DNA: TGCGCCAGCAGCTTGGAACATTATAATTCACCCCTCCACTTT. The full variable domain, rest sourced from reference TRBV5-1 and TRBJ1-6, is KAGVTQTPRYLIKTRGQQVTLSCSPISGHRSVSWYQQTPGQGLQFLFEYFSETQRNKGNFPGRFSGRQFSNSRSEMNVSTLELGDSALYLCASSLEHYNSPLHFGNGTRLTVT.

This chain's CDR3 is CASSPSMSSYNSPLHF. The CDR3 DNA reads TGTGCCAGCAGCCCTTCGATGAGCTCCTATAATTCACCCCTCCACTTT. J is TRBJ1-6 and V is TRBV11-2; D unclear. The V gene lost 5 bases and the J gene lost 0 bases, with 11 bases spanning the gap. The CDR3 extends over 16 amino acids. CDR1 and CDR2 from the germline V gene are SGHAT and FQNNGV. The whole variable domain, filled in from reference TRBV11-2 and TRBJ1-6, reads EAGVAQSPRYKIIEKRQSVAFWCNPISGHATLYWYQQILGQGPKLLIQFQNNGVVDDSQLPKDRFSAERLKGVDSTLKIQPAKLEDSAVYLCASSPSMSSYNSPLHFGNGTRLTVT.

The chain employs TRBV6-5 and TRBJ2-2; TRBD1 matches at 7 bases. The trim removed 5 bases at V and 5 bases at J, leaving 8 bases unmatched. Per the germline V gene, CDR1 is MNHEY and CDR2 is SVGAGI. This CDR3 contains 15 residues. CDR3 nucleotides: TGTGCCAGCAGTCCTGACAGGGCGTCGACCGGGGAGCTGTTTTTT. This codes for CASSPDRASTGELFF.

This clone has a handful of counts. The chain joins TRBV19 to TRBJ2-7; 10 nucleotides match TRBD1. The CDR3 totals 15 residues. V was clipped by 4 bases and J by 0 bases; unmatched bases: 3. Germline CDR1 reads LNHDA; CDR2 reads SQIVND (reference sequence). CDR3 in amino acids: CASSRDRGSSYEQYF. The CDR3 DNA reads as TGTGCCAGTAGTAGGGACAGGGGATCCTCCTACGAGCAGTACTTC.

This chain uses TRBV10-3 with TRBJ1-6, with no clear D. This CDR3 comprises 15 residues. CDR1 and CDR2 from the germline V gene are ENHRY and SYGVKD. Trimming cost V 2 bases and J 9 bases, with 14 bases left between them. CDR3 loop: CAISERRESGSPLHF. The CDR3 coding sequence is TGTGCCATCAGTGAGAGGAGGGAATCGGGTTCACCCCTCCACTTT.

V gene TRBV27 combines with J gene TRBJ1-2; D is undetermined. The CDR3 loop spans 15 amino acids. Germline V lookup: CDR1 MNHEY, CDR2 SMNVEV (reference sequence). V gave up 3 bases and J gave up 8 bases, with 19 bases separating them. The CDR3 nucleotides are TGTGCCAGCAGTTTGTACGGGTCGCTTCCCCTCGGCTACACCTTC. Amino acid sequence: CASSLYGSLPLGYTF.

The gene calls are TRBV18 and TRBJ2-6; tentatively, D is TRBD1 (6 bases). Germline V gene data show CDR1 as KGHSH and CDR2 as LQKENI. This CDR3 comprises 17 residues. V shed 3 bases and J shed 4 bases, with 16 bases lying between them. The CDR3 is CASSPSRGAEGANVLTF. In DNA, the CDR3 is TGTGCCAGCTCACCCTCCAGGGGCGCGGAGGGGGCCAACGTCCTGACTTTC. The full variable domain, rest sourced from reference TRBV18 and TRBJ2-6, is NAGVMQNPRHLVRRRGQEARLRCSPMKGHSHVYWYRQLPEEGLKFMVYLQKENIIDESGMPKERFSAEFPKEGPSILRIQQVVRGDSAAYFCASSPSRGAEGANVLTFGAGSRLTVL.

The chain recombines TRBV5-1 with TRBJ2-1, with TRBD2 identical over 9 bases. CDR3 length: 18 amino acids. V shed 0 bases and J 9 bases; nucleotides not matched to a gene: 16. The germline V gene has CDR1 SGHRS and CDR2 YFSETQ. The CDR3 DNA reads as TGCGCCAGCAGCTTGGGGTGGTCGACTAGCGGAGTTTTAACTGAGCAGTTCTTC. Its protein product is CASSLGWSTSGVLTEQFF. Based on the CDR3 plus reference TRBV5-1 and TRBJ2-1, the full variable domain is KAGVTQTPRYLIKTRGQQVTLSCSPISGHRSVSWYQQTPGQGLQFLFEYFSETQRNKGNFPGRFSGRQFSNSRSEMNVSTLELGDSALYLCASSLGWSTSGVLTEQFFGPGTRLTVL.

The CDR3 loop is CASMKQNYNSPLHF. DNA of the CDR3: TGTGCCAGTATGAAACAGAACTATAATTCACCCCTCCACTTT. V is TRBV19 and J is TRBJ1-6; D remains unclear. V was trimmed by 7 bases and J by 3 bases, leaving 10 bases between them. The CDR3 extends over 14 amino acids. In germline, CDR1 is LNHDA, CDR2 SQIVND (reference sequence).

The DNA for the CDR3 is TGCAGCGCTAATCCAAGCGAGAAGACTGAAGCTTTCTTT. This codes for CSANPSEKTEAFF. This chain connects TRBV29-1 to TRBJ1-1, with no clear D. V was pared by 7 bases and J by 5 bases, with 17 bases between. Germline V gene sequence: CDR1 SQVTM, CDR2 ANQGSEA. The CDR3 has 13 amino acids.

The rearrangement links TRBV7-9 to TRBJ1-4; 7 nucleotides align to TRBD1. CDR3 length: 14 residues. Germline trimming cut 6 bases from V and 8 bases from J; bases unmatched to any gene: 9. Germline-derived CDR1 and CDR2 are SEHNR and FQNEAQ (reference sequence). CDR3 sequence reads: CASRPDRDGEKLFF. CDR3 coding DNA: TGTGCCAGCAGACCCGACAGGGATGGCGAAAAACTGTTTTTT.

The chain joins TRBV19 to TRBJ1-5; perhaps TRBD1 as D (6 bases). CDR1 is LNHDA, CDR2 SQIVND, per germline (reference sequence). The length of the CDR3 is 14 residues. V lost 0 bases and J lost 5, with 8 bases in between. The CDR3 DNA reads as TGTGCCAGTAGTATAGAGGGGGCCGATCAGCCCCAGCATTTT. Translation gives CASSIEGADQPQHF.

In its sample, this clone was seen a few times. The rearrangement joins TRBV11-2 to TRBJ2-1; TRBD2 matches 13 bases. Germline CDR1 and CDR2: SGHAT and FQNNGV. The CDR3 contains 17 residues. V was pared by 2 bases and J by 0 bases, with 1 base of the junction left unmatched. The CDR3 loop is CASSLRTSGSSYNEQFF. The DNA for the CDR3 is TGTGCCAGCAGCTTAAGGACTAGCGGGAGCTCCTACAATGAGCAGTTCTTC.

As to this clone: Other DNA variants within this sample encode the same CDR3. The chain carries TRBV11-2 and TRBJ2-3; perhaps TRBD2 as D (6 bases). Trimming cost V 4 bases and J 4 bases, with 12 bases left between them. The germline V gene has CDR1 SGHAT and CDR2 FQNNGV. The CDR3 covers 14 residues. DNA of the CDR3: TGTGCCAGCAGCTCCCGAGCGGGTCCAGATACGCAGTATTTT. Translating it yields CASSSRAGPDTQYF.

The V and J genes are TRBV9 and TRBJ2-7; D is possibly TRBD2 (6 bases). The CDR3 spans 11 residues. Germline CDR1 is SGDLS and CDR2 is YYNGEE. The CDR3 reads CSPGVSYEQYF. CDR3 sequence (DNA): TGTTCACCGGGGGTCTCCTACGAGCAGTACTTC.

The CDR3 loop is CASSLIRGYEKLFF. CDR3 coding DNA: TGTGCCAGCAGTTTGATCAGGGGTTATGAAAAACTGTTTTTT. The V and J genes are TRBV28 and TRBJ1-4; tentative D call: TRBD1 (6 bases). V was clipped by 3 bases and J by 6 bases, with 11 bases between them. Germline-derived CDR1 and CDR2 are MDHEN and SYDVKM. This CDR3 has 14 amino acids.

The V call is TRBV28, the J call TRBJ2-7, with 11 bases lining up with TRBD2. Losses at the gene ends were 6 bases for V and 4 bases for J; bases not matched to a gene: 8. Germline V gene data show CDR1 as MDHEN and CDR2 as SYDVKM. The CDR3 length is 15 residues. The CDR3 loop is CASSPSLAGVYEQYF. The CDR3 bases are TGTGCCAGCAGCCCCTCACTAGCGGGAGTTTACGAGCAGTACTTC.